Listed below are T cell receptor beta chains from one sample, sequenced in a study of OX40 agonist ivuxolimab in advanced cancers. The data were produced by immunoSEQ multiplex PCR, yet TCRdb's version contains in-frame clones alone and is incomplete. The table records about 68,000 clones, 86% of them present only once. The material was CD4+ or CD8+ T cells sorted from blood, obtained in a trial of the OX40 agonist ivuxolimab. The receptors were sampled from an adult with an advanced solid tumor such as melanoma, head and neck, liver or kidney cancer. Both conserved end residues are part of each CDR3. The D gene is left open where the match is weak. Where a row states a size, it is once, few, many or the class of an expanded clone; other rows omit it.

J gene: TRBJ2-2
D gene: .
clone size: .
V gene: TRBV18
CDR3 DNA: TGTGCCAGCTTCCGGGACCCTGGGGAGCTGTTTTTT
CDR3 protein: CASFRDPGELFF

J gene: TRBJ2-3
D gene: .
clone size: .
V gene: TRBV7-2
CDR3 DNA: TGTGCCAGCAGCTCAACGGGGGCAACAGATACGCAGTATTTT
CDR3 protein: CASSSTGATDTQYF

J gene: TRBJ1-2
D gene: .
clone size: .
V gene: TRBV27
CDR3 DNA: TGTGCCAGCAGTCAAAGTATCGGGATTAACTATGGCTACACCTTC
CDR3 protein: CASSQSIGINYGYTF

J gene: TRBJ2-2
D gene: TRBD2
clone size: once
V gene: TRBV5-6
CDR3 DNA: TGTGCCAGCAGCTCGCCGGGACTAGCGGGGGCCGGGGGCACCGGGGAGCTGTTTTTT
CDR3 protein: CASSSPGLAGAGGTGELFF

J gene: TRBJ1-5
D gene: .
clone size: .
V gene: TRBV5-8
CDR3 DNA: TGTGCCAGCAGCGCCGGTGACTATAGCAATCAGCCCCAGCATTTT
CDR3 protein: CASSAGDYSNQPQHF

J gene: TRBJ2-7
D gene: TRBD1
clone size: .
V gene: TRBV5-1
CDR3 DNA: TGCGCCAGCAGCTTGGACAGGGGGAGCGAGCAGTACTTC
CDR3 protein: CASSLDRGSEQYF

J gene: TRBJ1-1
D gene: .
clone size: .
V gene: TRBV6-5
CDR3 DNA: TGTGCCAGCAGATTACAGGGTCCAACTTTCTTT
CDR3 protein: CASRLQGPTFF

J gene: TRBJ1-5
D gene: .
clone size: .
V gene: TRBV11-2
CDR3 DNA: TGTGCCAGCAGCTTCAGCGGGAGCAATCAGCCCCAGCATTTT
CDR3 protein: CASSFSGSNQPQHF

J gene: TRBJ1-2
D gene: .
clone size: .
V gene: TRBV18
CDR3 DNA: TGTGCCAGCTCCCTGACAGAAGTTAACTATGGCTACACCTTC
CDR3 protein: CASSLTEVNYGYTF

J gene: TRBJ2-5
D gene: TRBD2
clone size: .
V gene: TRBV5-4
CDR3 DNA: TGTGCCAGCAGGAGTGGGCGGGGGTTTGTTGAGACCCAGTACTTC
CDR3 protein: CASRSGRGFVETQYF

J gene: TRBJ2-2
D gene: .
clone size: .
V gene: TRBV5-5
CDR3 DNA: TGTGCCAGCAGCTTAGAGGGTGCCACCGGGGAGCTGTTTTTT
CDR3 protein: CASSLEGATGELFF

J gene: TRBJ2-2
D gene: TRBD2
clone size: .
V gene: TRBV6-4
CDR3 DNA: TGTGCCAGCAGTGAACACGGCGGGAGCGGGGAGCTGTTTTTT
CDR3 protein: CASSEHGGSGELFF

J gene: TRBJ1-4
D gene: .
clone size: .
V gene: TRBV21-1
CDR3 DNA: TGTGCCAGCAGCAAAGCGCTGGGAGGGGATGCTAATGAAAAACTGTTTTTT
CDR3 protein: CASSKALGGDANEKLFF

J gene: TRBJ2-5
D gene: .
clone size: .
V gene: TRBV20-1
CDR3 DNA: TGCAGTGCACCTCTAGCGGAGACCCAGTACTTC
CDR3 protein: CSAPLAETQYF

J gene: TRBJ2-7
D gene: .
clone size: once
V gene: TRBV5-1
CDR3 DNA: TGCGCCAGCAGCTTGCTCGTGGAAGCCTACGAGCAGTACTTC
CDR3 protein: CASSLLVEAYEQYF

J gene: TRBJ2-2
D gene: TRBD1
clone size: .
V gene: TRBV19
CDR3 DNA: TGTGCCAGTTCCCCCGGGACAGGGAACACCGGGGAGCTGTTTTTT
CDR3 protein: CASSPGTGNTGELFF

J gene: TRBJ1-1
D gene: .
clone size: few
V gene: TRBV6-6
CDR3 DNA: TGTGCCAGCAGTTACAAGAACACTGAAGCTTTCTTT
CDR3 protein: CASSYKNTEAFF